This TCR beta chain was captured by sequencing in a study of T cell repertoires in cytomegalovirus infection (dated by TCRdb to the late 2010s). In terms of the full investigation: Donor HLA type was relevant to the analysis, as public TCR beta signatures indicated carriage of CMV infection together with the matching HLA type. Findings and caveats that apply to the study as a whole: In both this cohort and an independent roughly 330-donor cohort, the cumulative frequency of public TCR beta family members distinguished carriers of CMV infection plus the relevant HLA type. In the ex vivo response, HLA-C-restricted CMV-specific TCR beta clonotypes were dominant, and in two of eight donors the single most frequent clonotype came from this HLA-C-restricted group.

V lost 5 bases and J lost 4 bases, and the count of bases not matched to a germline gene is 11. From cysteine to phenylalanine, the CDR3 is 16 amino acids long. CDR3 DNA is the only sequence kept; it has 48 bases, read in frame from the first base. The germline V gene provides CDR1 MDHEN and CDR2 SYDVKM. The instrument was an Illumina HiSeq 1500. TCRdb reworked the public reads: Q25 trimming with fastp, MiXCR clone assembly, productive beta chains retained. One record per CDR3 amino acid sequence lists the most common genes and DNA. The sample table contains about 450,000 distinct CDR3 sequences; only one count was recorded for roughly 30% of them. Of the sample, approximately 13% is held by the ten largest clones. On this clonotype itself: Its antigen is currently not known. No base-level quality is on record; no much larger clone is a single base apart.

The source material was PBMCs. The V and J segments used are TRBV28 and TRBJ2-1; 7 middle bases align to TRBD2. The origin of this receptor is a human donor in good health (CMV status not recorded). Some clones in this sample may be carry-over from other donors' samples. The CDR3 corresponds to CASSAHSGSGYNEQFF. The DNA sequence is as follows: TGTGCCAGCAGTGCTCATAGCGGGTCCGGGTACAATGAGCAGTTCTTC.